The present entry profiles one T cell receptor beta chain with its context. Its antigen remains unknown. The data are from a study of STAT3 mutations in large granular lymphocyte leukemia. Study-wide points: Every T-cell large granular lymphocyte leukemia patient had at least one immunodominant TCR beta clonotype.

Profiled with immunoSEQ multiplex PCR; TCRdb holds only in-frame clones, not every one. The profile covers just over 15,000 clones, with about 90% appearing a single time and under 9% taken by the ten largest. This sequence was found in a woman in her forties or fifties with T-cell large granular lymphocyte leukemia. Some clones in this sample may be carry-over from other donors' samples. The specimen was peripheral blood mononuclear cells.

For the CDR3, the DNA is TGCAGCGTTTGGAGGGGGCCAAACTATGGCTACACCTTC. It yields the protein CSVWRGPNYGYTF. The chain recombines TRBV29-1 with TRBJ1-2; 7 positions match TRBD1. J was trimmed by 2 bases and V by 5 bases; bases with no gene match: 5. The germline V gene has CDR1 SQVTM and CDR2 ANQGSEA. The CDR3 has 13 amino acids.